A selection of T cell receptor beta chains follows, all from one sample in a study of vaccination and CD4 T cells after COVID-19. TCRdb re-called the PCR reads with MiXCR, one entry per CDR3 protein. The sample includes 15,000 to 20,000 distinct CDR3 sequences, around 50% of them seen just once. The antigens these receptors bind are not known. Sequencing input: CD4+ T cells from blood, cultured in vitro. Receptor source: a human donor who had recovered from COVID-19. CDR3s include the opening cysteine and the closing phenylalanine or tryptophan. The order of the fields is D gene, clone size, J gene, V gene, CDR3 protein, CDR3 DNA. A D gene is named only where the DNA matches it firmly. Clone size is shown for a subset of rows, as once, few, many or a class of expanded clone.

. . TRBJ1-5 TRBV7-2 CASSLSYSNQPQHF TGTGCCAGCAGCTTAAGTTATAGCAATCAGCCCCAGCATTTT
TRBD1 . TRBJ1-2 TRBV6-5 CASSSTTGSGYTF TGTGCCAGCAGTTCCACGACAGGGAGCGGCTACACCTTC
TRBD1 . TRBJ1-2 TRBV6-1 CASSEAGGGGYTF TGTGCCAGCAGTGAAGCAGGGGGCGGTGGCTACACCTTC
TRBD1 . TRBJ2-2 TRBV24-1 CATSDFGQGVTGELFF TGTGCCACCAGTGATTTCGGACAGGGGGTTACCGGGGAGCTGTTTTTT
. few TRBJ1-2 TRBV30 CAWSVQVNYGYTF TGTGCCTGGAGTGTACAGGTTAACTATGGCTACACCTTC
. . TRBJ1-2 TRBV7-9 CASSLQAQAYYGYTF TGTGCCAGCAGCTTGCAGGCGCAAGCTTACTATGGCTACACCTTC
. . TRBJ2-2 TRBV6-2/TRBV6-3 CASQQNTGELFF TGTGCCAGCCAACAGAACACCGGGGAGCTGTTTTTT
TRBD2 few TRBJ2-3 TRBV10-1 CASSGGGASDTQYF TGCGCCAGCAGTGGCGGGGGGGCGTCAGATACGCAGTATTTT
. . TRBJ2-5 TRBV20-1 CSAGPGEETQYF TGCAGTGCAGGACCTGGAGAAGAGACCCAGTACTTC
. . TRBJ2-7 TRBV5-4 CASSTTRLGEQYF TGTGCCAGCAGCACCACCCGACTAGGCGAGCAGTACTTC
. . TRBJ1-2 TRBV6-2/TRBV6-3 CASSKGSGNYGYTF TGTGCCAGCAGCAAAGGATCTGGCAACTATGGCTACACCTTC